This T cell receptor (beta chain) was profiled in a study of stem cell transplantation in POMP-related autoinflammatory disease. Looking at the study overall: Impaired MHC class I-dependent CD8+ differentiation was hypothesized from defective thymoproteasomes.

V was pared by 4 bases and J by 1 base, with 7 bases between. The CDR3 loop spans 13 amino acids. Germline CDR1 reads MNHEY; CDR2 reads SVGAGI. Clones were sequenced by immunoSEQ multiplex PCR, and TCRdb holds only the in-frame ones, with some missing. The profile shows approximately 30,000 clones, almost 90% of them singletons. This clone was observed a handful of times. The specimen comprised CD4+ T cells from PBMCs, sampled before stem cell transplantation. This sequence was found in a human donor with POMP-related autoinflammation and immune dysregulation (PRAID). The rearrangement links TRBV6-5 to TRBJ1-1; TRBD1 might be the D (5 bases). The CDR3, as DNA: TGTGCCAGCAGTTGGAGGGGGAACACTGAAGCTTTCTTT. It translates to CASSWRGNTEAFF.